This T cell receptor beta chain was recorded in a study of T cell repertoires in cytomegalovirus infection. Findings of the study overall: Dominating the ex vivo response were TCR beta clonotypes that were CMV-specific and HLA-C-restricted.

As to this clonotype: Its antigen remains unknown.

TCRdb independently ran MiXCR on the reads; one entry per CDR3 protein. Here the sample spans some 150,000 distinct CDR3 sequences, roughly 6% being singletons. V lost 5 bases to trimming and J lost 8 bases; unmatched junction nucleotides: 8. CDR3 length: 13 residues. From germline, CDR1 is SGHDT and CDR2 YYEEEE. The sequence derives from a human donor in good health (CMV status not recorded). Some clones in this sample may be carry-over from other donors' samples. Sequenced: PBMCs. V and J are TRBV5-6 and TRBJ1-2, with TRBD1 matching 8 bases. Here the CDR3 DNA reads TGTGCCAGCAGAGGCAGGGGGCTGAAAGGCTACACCTTC. Its protein product is CASRGRGLKGYTF. The whole variable domain, remainder taken from reference TRBV5-6 and TRBJ1-2, is DAGVTQSPTHLIKTRGQQVTLRCSPKSGHDTVSWYQQALGQGPQFIFQYYEEEERQRGNFPDRFSGHQFPNYSSELNVNALLLGDSALYLCASRGRGLKGYTFGSGTRLTVV.